The 27 T cell receptor beta chains given below trace back to one sample, sequenced in a study of CD8 T cells in ankylosing spondylitis. A single record per CDR3 protein comes from TCRdb applying MiXCR to the 5' RACE reads. In the table there are about 220,000 distinct CDR3 sequences, more than 9% of which are singletons. The sample was blood, either unsorted or a sorted T cell fraction (not recorded which). All receptors come from a male donor with ankylosing spondylitis or in good health (not recorded which).

The chain joins TRBV10-3 to TRBJ2-2; 8 bases fit TRBD1. CDR3 length: 14 residues. J was trimmed by 0 bases and V by 10 bases; bases with no gene match: 4. CDR1 is ENHRY and CDR2 is SYGVKD in the germline V gene. The CDR3 nucleotides read TGTGCCACGAGGACAGGGTCGAACACCGGGGAGCTGTTTTTT. Residues: CATRTGSNTGELFF.

This clonotype was counted many times. The chain recombines TRBV20-1 with TRBJ2-5; D is unclear. The CDR3 runs to 14 residues. Germline V lookup: CDR1 DFQATT, CDR2 SNEGSKA (reference sequence). The V end was cut by 6 bases, the J end by 2 bases, with 16 bases between. This chain's CDR3 is CSAIGWVTQETQYF. The CDR3 nucleotides are TGCAGTGCGATCGGTTGGGTTACTCAAGAGACCCAGTACTTC.

This clonotype was seen many times. The rearrangement uses TRBV6-1 and TRBJ2-2; D remains ambiguous. Trimming shortened V by 6 bases and J by 8 bases, and 13 bases separated the two germline ends. The CDR3 sequence is 13 residues long. In germline, CDR1 is MNHNS, CDR2 SASEGT. CDR3 in amino acids: CASRAQSRGELFF. The CDR3, as DNA: TGTGCCAGCAGGGCTCAGAGCCGGGGGGAGCTGTTTTTT.

J is TRBJ1-4 and V is TRBV30; D call uncertain. Germline V gene sequence: CDR1 GTSNPN, CDR2 SVGIG (reference sequence). Trimming removed 1 base at V and 4 bases at J, with 28 bases between. This CDR3 comprises 20 residues. CDR3 in DNA: TGTGCCTGGAGTGCAACCCCCTACCGGGCCCGCGGTGCCAATAATGAAAAACTGTTTTTT. Its protein product is CAWSATPYRARGANNEKLFF.

This clonotype came up many times. The chain is built from TRBV5-1 and TRBJ1-1; possible D gene TRBD1, 5 bases. Trimming cost V 0 bases and J 1 base, with 13 bases left between them. CDR3 length equals 16 residues. Germline V lookup: CDR1 SGHRS, CDR2 YFSETQ. Here the CDR3 DNA reads TGCGCCAGCAGCTTGGGGGGGGACCCCTGGAACACTGAAGCTTTCTTT. Residues: CASSLGGDPWNTEAFF.

This clonotype appeared many times. The chain has TRBV3-1 and TRBJ2-1; possibly TRBD1 or TRBD2 for D (5 bases each). Germline V lookup: CDR1 LGHDT, CDR2 YNNKEL (reference sequence). V was pared by 4 bases and J by 4 bases, with 14 bases between. This CDR3 region has 15 residues. The DNA of the CDR3 is TGTGCCAGCAGCCCATCGGGGCGTTCTTACAATGAGCAGTTCTTC. Translated: CASSPSGRSYNEQFF.

This clonotype appeared many times. CDR3 sequence: CASNEGTRVDTQYF. CDR3 nucleotide sequence: TGTGCCAGCAATGAGGGGACCCGGGTAGATACGCAGTATTTT. The chain is built from TRBV6-2 or TRBV6-3 and TRBJ2-3; D may match TRBD1 or TRBD2 (5 bases each). This CDR3 comprises 14 residues. Germline V gene data show CDR1 as MNHEY and CDR2 as SVGEGT. Trimming shortened V by 7 bases and J by 5 bases, and 16 bases separated the two germline ends.

This clonotype was found many times. The chain has TRBV7-6 and TRBJ2-2; no clear D. Germline lookup yields CDR1 SGHVS and CDR2 FNYEAQ. Trimming removed 3 bases from V and 1 base from J, with 6 bases in between. The CDR3 is 14 residues long. As DNA, the CDR3 is TGTGCCAGCAGCTTCGCAGGGAACACCGGGGAGCTGTTTTTT. Its translation is CASSFAGNTGELFF.

This clonotype was recorded at least ten times. This chain connects TRBV15 to TRBJ1-2; 7 bases agree with TRBD1. V was clipped by 3 bases and J by 10 bases; unmatched bases: 11. There are 14 residues in the CDR3. Germline lookup yields CDR1 LNHNV and CDR2 YYDKDF (reference sequence). For the CDR3, the DNA is TGTGCCACCAGCAGGGCCGGGACAGCAATTGTCTACACCTTC. As protein: CATSRAGTAIVYTF.

The chain couples TRBV27 to TRBJ1-2; 7 positions agree with TRBD1. Germline V CDR1 and CDR2: MNHEY, SMNVEV (reference sequence). The V gene end was trimmed by 2 bases and the J gene end by 7 bases; junction bases not matched to a gene: 7. The CDR3 contains 14 residues. The CDR3 spells CASSLQGGYGGYTF. CDR3 DNA: TGTGCCAGCAGTTTACAGGGGGGATATGGTGGCTACACCTTC.

This clonotype appeared many times. The gene calls are TRBV7-2 and TRBJ2-1, with 9 positions matching TRBD2. The CDR3 sequence is 17 residues long. Per the germline V gene, CDR1 is SGHTA and CDR2 is FQGNSA. Trimming cost V 7 bases and J 6 bases; bases outside gene matches: 16. CDR3 amino acids: CASMGGGASKYSNEQFF. DNA for the CDR3: TGTGCCAGCATGGGCGGGGGGGCCTCGAAGTACTCCAATGAGCAGTTCTTC.

This clonotype was seen repeatedly, ten times or more. This chain connects TRBV5-1 to TRBJ1-1, with TRBD1 matching 9 bases. Looked up from germline, CDR1 is SGHRS and CDR2 is YFSETQ. Trimming cost V 4 bases and J 3 bases; bases outside gene matches: 7. The CDR3 spans 15 residues. In nucleotides, the CDR3 is TGCGCCAGCAGCGACACGGACAGGGGCTACACTGAAGCTTTCTTT. Its protein product is CASSDTDRGYTEAFF.

In its sample, this clonotype was seen a few times. The chain links TRBV4-2 to TRBJ1-4; 7 bases fit TRBD1. The germline V gene has CDR1 LGHNA and CDR2 YNFKEQ. Losses at the gene ends were 5 bases for V and 0 bases for J; bases not matched to a gene: 6. The CDR3 totals 16 residues. As DNA, the CDR3 is TGTGCCAGCAGCTTGACAGGGTACACAACTAATGAAAAACTGTTTTTT. Its translation: CASSLTGYTTNEKLFF.

This clonotype showed up just a few times. The chain recombines TRBV7-2 with TRBJ1-1, with 7 bases aligning to TRBD1. V shed 5 bases and J 1 base; nucleotides not matched to a gene: 7. Germline CDR1 reads SGHTA; CDR2 reads FQGNSA. The length of the CDR3 is 15 residues. This CDR3 reads CASSVVGGPNTEAFF. CDR3 DNA sequence: TGTGCCAGCAGCGTAGTAGGGGGCCCGAACACTGAAGCTTTCTTT. Full variable domain (rest looked up from reference TRBV7-2 and TRBJ1-1): GAGVSQSPSNKVTEKGKDVELRCDPISGHTALYWYRQSLGQGLEFLIYFQGNSAPDKSGLPSDRFSAERTGGSVSTLTIQRTQQEDSAVYLCASSVVGGPNTEAFFGQGTRLTVV.

This clonotype was recorded many times. This sequence joins TRBV10-3 and TRBJ2-3, with a weak D call TRBD2 (5 bases). The CDR3 covers 15 residues. The ends were cut back, 10 bases at V and 2 bases at J, with 19 bases in the middle. Germline CDR1 ENHRY, CDR2 SYGVKD. CDR3 sequence: CATGDSTRSTDTQYF. CDR3 sequence (DNA): TGTGCCACCGGGGATTCGACTCGGTCCACAGATACGCAGTATTTT.

The chain carries TRBV5-6 and TRBJ2-1; D possibly corresponds to TRBD2 (5 bases). V was pared by 3 bases and J by 9 bases, with 16 bases between. The germline V gene encodes CDR1 SGHDT and CDR2 YYEEEE. The CDR3 length is 14 residues. The CDR3 loop is CASSWTWAGGEQFF. Here the CDR3 DNA reads TGTGCCAGCAGCTGGACTTGGGCCGGTGGTGAGCAGTTCTTC.

This clonotype has ten or more counts. This chain uses TRBV19 with TRBJ1-5; no reliable D call. This CDR3 is built from 13 residues. The germline V gene encodes CDR1 LNHDA and CDR2 SQIVND (reference sequence). V was cut by 3 bases and J by 2 bases, with 5 bases left in between. The CDR3: CASSMMGNQPQHF. The CDR3 bases are TGTGCCAGTAGTATGATGGGCAATCAGCCCCAGCATTTT.

The table lists this clonotype with many counts. The chain uses TRBV27 and TRBJ1-1; TRBD1 matches 10 bases. V lost 7 bases and J lost 7; bases outside the gene matches: 12. CDR1 is MNHEY, CDR2 SMNVEV, per germline (reference sequence). This CDR3 has 15 amino acids. The CDR3 DNA sequence: TGTGCCAGCACCAAGTCCTGGACAGGGGGGGGTGAAGCTTTCTTT. Its protein product is CASTKSWTGGGEAFF.

The rearrangement uses TRBV29-1 and TRBJ2-1, with a tentative D call TRBD1 (6 bases). The V end was cut by 3 bases, the J end by 7 bases, with 16 bases between. Germline assignment: CDR1 SQVTM and CDR2 ANQGSEA. The CDR3 sequence is 14 residues long. This CDR3 reads CSVDNRDPSNEQFF. CDR3 nucleotide sequence: TGCAGCGTTGACAACAGGGACCCTTCTAATGAGCAGTTCTTC.

This clonotype was counted ten times or more. The V call is TRBV19, the J call TRBJ1-6; no clear D gene. This CDR3 spans 15 amino acids. The germline V gene encodes CDR1 LNHDA and CDR2 SQIVND (reference sequence). Between the trimmed V and J ends, which lost 3 bases and 9 bases, there was a span of 15 bases. CDR3 DNA sequence: TGTGCCAGTAGTATCCTGGTTGGCGATGGTTCACCCCTCCACTTT. It yields the protein CASSILVGDGSPLHF.

This clonotype was observed a handful of times. This chain connects TRBV2 to TRBJ1-6, with D perhaps matching TRBD1 (5 bases). The CDR3 has 14 residues. V was clipped by 4 bases and J by 9 bases, with 13 bases between them. Germline loops: CDR1 SNHLY, CDR2 FYNNEI. CDR3 sequence: CASSGMGEVSPLHF. The DNA for the CDR3 is TGTGCCAGCAGTGGGATGGGGGAAGTTTCACCCCTCCACTTT.

Ten or more counts support this clonotype. This chain links TRBV28 with TRBJ2-1; 14 bases are a match to TRBD2. Germline-derived CDR1 and CDR2 are MDHEN and SYDVKM. This CDR3 has 16 residues. V lost 4 bases and J lost 9; bases outside the gene matches: 8. This CDR3 reads CASSSQVTSGGGEQFF. The DNA for the CDR3 is TGTGCCAGCAGTTCTCAAGTGACTAGCGGGGGGGGTGAGCAGTTCTTC. Complete variable domain (other parts from reference TRBV28 and TRBJ2-1): DVKVTQSSRYLVKRTGEKVFLECVQDMDHENMFWYRQDPGLGLRLIYFSYDVKMKEKGDIPEGYSVSREKKERFSLILESASTNQTSMYLCASSSQVTSGGGEQFFGPGTRLTVL.

This clonotype was seen more than once but under ten times. This chain uses TRBV5-1 with TRBJ1-2, with D unclear. The germline V and J ends were trimmed by 2 bases and 8 bases, with 19 bases remaining between them. CDR3 length: 15 residues. CDR1 and CDR2 from the germline V gene are SGHRS and YFSETQ. The DNA of the CDR3 is TGCGCCAGCAGCTTAGAACCCAAAACGACCGGGGGCTACACCTTC. This encodes CASSLEPKTTGGYTF.

This clonotype was counted at least ten times. The gene calls are TRBV20-1 and TRBJ2-1, with 12 bases aligning to TRBD2. Germline values: CDR1 DFQATT, CDR2 SNEGSKA (reference sequence). V was pared by 0 bases and J by 8 bases, with 11 bases of the junction left unmatched. The CDR3 is 17 amino acids. The CDR3, as DNA: TGCAGTGCTAGAGATCTCAAACTAGCGGGGGGCGGGGATGAGCAGTTCTTC. As protein: CSARDLKLAGGGDEQFF.

The rearrangement joins TRBV7-2 to TRBJ2-2, with D tentatively TRBD2 (6 bases). CDR1 is SGHTA and CDR2 is FQGNSA in the germline V gene. The CDR3 totals 15 residues. Trimming removed 1 base at V and 7 bases at J, with 13 bases between. The CDR3 coding sequence is TGTGCCAGCAGCTTAGAGGGAGGTTCGAACGGGGAGCTGTTTTTT. Protein: CASSLEGGSNGELFF.

This clonotype appeared many times. The rearrangement joins TRBV20-1 to TRBJ1-4; D is possibly TRBD1 (5 bases). This CDR3 region has 16 residues. With 6 bases removed from V and 8 bases from J, the gap between germline ends came to 25 bases. Germline CDR1 DFQATT, CDR2 SNEGSKA (reference sequence). Here the CDR3 DNA reads TGCAGTGCGACTCCCGGGACGGCCTCCGGTAGGGAAAAACTGTTTTTT. Amino acid sequence: CSATPGTASGREKLFF.

The chain carries TRBV11-3 and TRBJ2-7; D gene unclear. The V gene lost 1 base and the J gene lost 1 base, with 11 bases spanning the gap. The CDR3 is 15 residues long. Germline CDR1 and CDR2: SGHNT and YENEEA. The CDR3 reads CASSLGSASSYEQYF. The CDR3 region has the DNA TGTGCCAGCAGCTTAGGGTCCGCATCTTCCTACGAGCAGTACTTC. The whole variable domain, filled in from reference TRBV11-3 and TRBJ2-7, reads EAGVVQSPRYKIIEKKQPVAFWCNPISGHNTLYWYLQNLGQGPELLIRYENEEAVDDSQLPKDRFSAERLKGVDSTLKIQPAELGDSAVYLCASSLGSASSYEQYFGPGTRLTVT.